This paragraph covers one TCR beta chain sequence. Per the study methods: Reference gene primers were amplified, and this amplification served to estimate nucleated cell counts. The protocol was immunoSEQ multiplex PCR, while the TCRdb copy is restricted to in-frame clones and leaves out a portion. D and trimming were read from the DNA, whereas the V and J calls and clone size are those reported in that table. The sample lists about 210,000 clones, about 83% occurring once. This record comes from a study of blood T cell repertoires in COVID-19. The CDR3 loop spans 12 amino acids. From germline, CDR1 is WNHNN and CDR2 SYGVQD (reference sequence). V was shortened by 5 bases and J by 9 bases, with 14 bases between the two germline ends.

This TCR was recovered from a woman between 45 and 60 years old with active or convalescent COVID-19. Sequencing was done on a sample of peripheral blood. The chain links TRBV10-1 to TRBJ2-7, with D possibly being TRBD2 (5 bases). The CDR3 region is CASSLAHGMQYF. The CDR3 DNA is TGCGCCAGCAGTTTGGCGCACGGGATGCAGTACTTC.